The clone carrying this TCR beta chain was detected many times. Clones were sequenced by immunoSEQ multiplex PCR, and TCRdb holds only the in-frame ones, with some missing. Among about 150,000 clones listed, 81% were seen once. Trimming left V 8 bases short and J 0 bases short, with 23 bases between. Germline CDR1 MDHEN, CDR2 SYDVKM. The CDR3 runs 18 residues. The sample is drawn from a study of blood T cell repertoires in COVID-19. J is TRBJ1-5 and V is TRBV28; D possibly corresponds to TRBD1 (6 bases). Sequences were obtained from peripheral blood. This sequence was found in a woman aged 60-70 years with active or convalescent COVID-19. CDR3 residues: CASLGIGDTEYSNQPQHF. In DNA, the CDR3 is TGTGCCAGCCTCGGTATCGGGGACACAGAGTATAGCAATCAGCCCCAGCATTTT.